The entry that follows covers one TCR beta chain sequence. TCRdb independently ran MiXCR on the 5' RACE reads; one entry per CDR3 protein. This table holds fewer than 70,000 distinct CDR3 sequences, roughly 15% found once. This sample stems from a study of T cells of healthy individuals. This CDR3 is 14 amino acids long. V was shortened by 1 base and J by 0 bases, with 7 bases between the two germline ends. The germline V gene encodes CDR1 DFQATT and CDR2 SNEGSKA (reference sequence). The chain carries TRBV20-1 and TRBJ2-4; D call uncertain. The origin of this receptor is a human donor in good health. CDR3 in DNA: TGCAGTGCTAGAGCCGGTGTAGCCAAAAACATTCAGTACTTC. As protein: CSARAGVAKNIQYF.